A selection of T cell receptor beta chains follows, all from one sample in a study of T cells after posttransplantation cyclophosphamide. Here immunoSEQ multiplex PCR was the method, and the copy in TCRdb shows in-frame clones only, minus some. The profile shows about 6,400 clones, 60% to 80% of them singletons. Sample: PBMCs, taken approximately 230 weeks after allogeneic stem cell transplant with posttransplant cyclophosphamide. The receptors here all came from a male patient aged 25-45 years who received an allogeneic stem cell transplant from a related donor, was CMV-positive, and had acute GVHD only. Some T cells may arise from the graft donor. Both conserved end residues are part of each CDR3. Rows give clone size only sometimes, using once, few, many, or a class for an expanded clone.

>TRBV14|.
CASSSQGNTEAFF
>TRBV7-2|.
CASSRTRGVLDTQYF
>TRBV7-6|.
CASSWAVGNTIYF
>TRBV6-1|.
CASSDLGRAVGYTF
>TRBV19|few
CASTSTGGRNTIYF
>TRBV5-1|.
CASSLGPGQGGEKLFF
>TRBV19|once
CASSPRQGFGGYTF
>TRBV6-5|few
CASSWEGPYNSPLHF
>TRBV7-9|.
CASSLPRGGTGLFLNEQYF
>TRBV4-2|few
CASSQASGGVVEQFF
>TRBV10-3|.
CAISENPGETQYF
>TRBV7-9|.
CASSPDGQGVSYEQYF
>TRBV7-6|.
CASSRGTGGEKLFF
>TRBV5-1|.
CASSRGASSGNTIYF
>TRBV5-1|once
CASSLGQSSYEQYF
>TRBV5-1|.
CASSLKEDQPQHF
>TRBV19|.
CASSITSGGTDTQYF
>TRBV2|.
CASSYTGGRLREQYF
>TRBV4-3|hyperexpanded
CASSQDLMTVDSLFAGANVLTF
>TRBV7-2|.
CASKYTTNTGELFF
>TRBV5-1|.
CASSLLQVTDTQYF
>TRBV7-3|few
CASSRNIQSYGATQYF
>TRBV7-2|.
CASSLAAGAYNEQFF
>TRBV19|.
CASSAGEYNSPLHF
>TRBV28|.
CASTPEEGLVLSDTQYF
>TRBV11-1|.
CASSNRDSTDTQYF